This T cell receptor (beta chain) derives from a study of blood T cell repertoires in COVID-19 (dated by TCRdb to the early 2020s). Regarding the complete study: The collaborator samples originated in the United States, Italy and Spain and spanned the acute and convalescent phases of COVID-19. The prospective study material was composed of cDNA or gDNA derived from T cells, B-cell-depleted T cells, or PBMCs. The dataset comprised deeply sampled blood TCRbeta repertoires from subjects exposed to, actively infected with, or recovered from COVID-19. The repertoires were released in a freely available public database meant as a resource for research on the immune response to SARS-CoV-2. Samples came from the ongoing ImmuneRACE study (first 160 participants) plus 1,254 subjects from 6 global collaborators. A de-identified subject ID, COVID-19 status, age in years and sex were almost always included in the sample metadata. Where available, HLA class I and class II types were obtained from metadata supplied by the sample provider rather than from assay-based typing.

Inclusive of the bounding cysteine and phenylalanine, the CDR3 is 15 residues long. The CDR3 DNA has 45 bases and is translated from base 1. The V and J ends are trimmed by 1 base and 4 bases, leaving 12 bases between them. The germline V gene supplies CDR1 LGHNT and CDR2 FRNRAP. On the study overall, not on this receptor specifically: The amount of clinical and demographic metadata varied by source and participant and was provided uncurated.

In Seattle, one collaborating source enrolled patients while the infection was active and tracked those patients longitudinally over the course of disease. The collaborating institutions used their own protocols to collect whole blood in K2EDTA tubes. Collaborator samples were shipped for TCRbeta analysis as frozen whole blood, isolated PBMCs, or DNA extracted from either sample type. A note on this clone: No cognate antigen has been identified for it. Nothing much larger sits one base from this clone, and base qualities are not available.

TCRbeta CDR3 regions were amplified from genomic DNA using the immunoSEQ Assay, a bias-controlled multiplex PCR. As for how the authors treated the data: The number of nucleated cells in each sample was estimated from the amplification of reference gene primers within the assay. To quantify the absolute abundance of each unique TCRbeta CDR3 rearrangement, sequence reads were collapsed and filtered. For each sample, productive Simpson clonality was calculated by taking the square root of Simpson's diversity index across productive rearrangements. The clones in this table, taken by TCRdb from immuneACCESS, are in-frame only. Not every clone is retained; where verified, under half of the shortfall comes from an unresolved V gene, and the cause of the rest is unknown. Clonal size and the V and J genes are those of that table, whereas D and trimming came from the DNA. The sample profile shows under 300,000 clones; over 90% of them were found once. The ten largest clones add up to roughly 0.79% of the sample.

The chain was built from TRBV12-5 and TRBJ2-3; a tentative D call is TRBD2 (5 bases match). The receptor's source is a man aged 30 to 39 with COVID-19, enrolled during active disease. Material for sequencing was peripheral blood. The base sequence is TGTGCTAGTGGTTTGGCAACGAGAGGGTCAGATACGCAGTATTTT. Translated, it gives CASGLATRGSDTQYF.